The present entry profiles one T cell receptor beta chain with its context. This clonotype was found once. There is no known antigen for this receptor. Base qualities are not at hand, and no much larger clone is one base apart. A lone read is weak support. The CDR3 sequence holds 13 residues, the cysteine and phenylalanine included. Only the CDR3 DNA is retained, 39 bases long and in frame from the first base. Unmatched junction bases come to 4, with V trimmed by 5 bases and J by 6 bases. CDR1 and CDR2 (MNHNY, SVGAGI) derive from the germline V gene (reference sequence). These reads were obtained on an Illumina HiSeq 2500. Quantitative 5'-RACE with molecular barcodes was the method used to prepare the TCR beta libraries. As for the authors' bioinformatics: A new computational method, built on a probabilistic model of VDJ rearrangement, was used to identify disease-linked TCR variants. TCRdb took the public reads, trimmed them with fastp at Q25, ran MiXCR for clone calling and kept in-frame beta chains. Each CDR3 protein gets just one entry, which takes the most common genes and DNA from the rows behind it. These V and J calls rely on TCRdb rather than the paper's analysis. The sample includes hundreds of thousands of distinct CDR3 sequences, with 10% to 15% observed a single time. Of the sample, about 0.5% falls within the top ten clones.

The sample is drawn from a study of CD8 T cells in ankylosing spondylitis (dated by TCRdb to 2017 to 2019). Some background on the complete study: T cell receptor beta repertoires were profiled in healthy donors and ankylosing spondylitis patients so that disease-linked TCR variants could be found. The full study cohort was made up of approximately 27 ankylosing spondylitis patients and 108 healthy donors. Samples of peripheral blood were taken, and for ankylosing spondylitis patients, synovial fluid was collected as well.

The full study reports these points: Some of the motif variants had been reported before in the synovial fluid and blood of reactive arthritis patients, a finding that suggests common disease-initiation mechanisms. The disease-linked clones showed a CD8+ phenotype and occurred at relatively low frequencies in peripheral blood. The disease-linked clones were reported to be significantly enriched in matched synovial fluid samples from ankylosing spondylitis patients. Blood from ankylosing spondylitis patients appeared to be characterized by a TCR beta motif made up of about 8 highly homologous amino acid variants.

Recombination linked TRBV6-6 to TRBJ1-5; TRBD1 matches 7 bases in the middle. Sequencing used blood, either unsorted or a sorted T cell fraction (not recorded which). The receptor was derived from a male donor with ankylosing spondylitis. The CDR3 here reads CASSTRTGQPQHF. The DNA sequence follows: TGTGCCAGCAGTACGCGGACAGGTCAGCCCCAGCATTTT.